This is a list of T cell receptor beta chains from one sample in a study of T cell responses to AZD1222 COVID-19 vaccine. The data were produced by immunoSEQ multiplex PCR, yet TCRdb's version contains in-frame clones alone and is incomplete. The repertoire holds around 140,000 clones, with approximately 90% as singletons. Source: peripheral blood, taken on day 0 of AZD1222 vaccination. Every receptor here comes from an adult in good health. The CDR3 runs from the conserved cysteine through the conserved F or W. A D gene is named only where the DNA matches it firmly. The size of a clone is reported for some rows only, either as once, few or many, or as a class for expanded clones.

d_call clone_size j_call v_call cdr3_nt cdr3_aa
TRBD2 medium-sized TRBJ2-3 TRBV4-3 TGCGCCAGCAGCCAAGAGGAAACTAGCGGGAGTGCAGATACGCAGTATTTT CASSQEETSGSADTQYF
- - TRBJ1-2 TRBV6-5 TGTGCCAGCAGCCTAGATACAGGGAACAGATATGGCTACACCTTC CASSLDTGNRYGYTF
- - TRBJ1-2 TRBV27 TGTGCCAGCAGTTTCAGGGTGGGCAGATACTATGGCTACACCTTC CASSFRVGRYYGYTF
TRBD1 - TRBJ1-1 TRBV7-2 TGTGCCAGCAGCAACACAGGGGTCCCAATGGAAGCTTTCTTT CASSNTGVPMEAFF
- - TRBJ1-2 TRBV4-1 TGCGCCAGCAACCCAACTGAACGGGACGACGCCTACGGCTACACCTTC CASNPTERDDAYGYTF
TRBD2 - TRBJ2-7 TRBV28 TGTGCCAACCGACCGGGACTATACTACGAGCAGTACTTC CANRPGLYYEQYF
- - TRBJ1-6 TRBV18 TGTGCCAGCTCACAACAGGGAGATAATTCACCCCTCCACTTT CASSQQGDNSPLHF
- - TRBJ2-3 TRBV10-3 TGTGCCATCAGTGAGTCGACCCTTCCCACAGATACGCAGTATTTT CAISESTLPTDTQYF
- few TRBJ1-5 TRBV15 TGTGCCACCAGCAGAGCGGACGGGACGGGTCCCCAGCATTTT CATSRADGTGPQHF
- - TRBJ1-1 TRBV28 TGTGCCAGCAGTTTGGGTCACACTGAAGCTTTCTTT CASSLGHTEAFF
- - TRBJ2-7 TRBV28 TGTGCCAGCAGTTTGTCCGGCAGGGGTCTCTACGAGCAGTACTTC CASSLSGRGLYEQYF
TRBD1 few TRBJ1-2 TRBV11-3 TGTGCCAGCAGCTTAACAGGGGGCGACTATGGCTACACCTTC CASSLTGGDYGYTF
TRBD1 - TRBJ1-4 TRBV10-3 TGTGCCATCAGGGGACAGGGTGGGAATGAAAAACTGTTTTTT CAIRGQGGNEKLFF
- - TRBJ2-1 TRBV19 TGTGCCAGTAGAGTCTCGACAGTCAATGAGCAGTTCTTC CASRVSTVNEQFF
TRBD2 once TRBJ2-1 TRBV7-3 TGTGCCAGCAGCTTAGGGACTAGCGCTTACAATGAGCAGTTCTTC CASSLGTSAYNEQFF
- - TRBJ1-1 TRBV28 TGTGCCAGCAGTTTCGGGGGACTTAATGAAGCTTTCTTT CASSFGGLNEAFF
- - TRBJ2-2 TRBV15 TGTGCCACCAGCAGATCCCTGGACCCCCCCGACACCGGGGAGCTGTTTTTT CATSRSLDPPDTGELFF
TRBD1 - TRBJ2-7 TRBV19 TGTGCCAGTAGTATCGACGGACAGGGAAGGTACGAGCAGTACTTC CASSIDGQGRYEQYF
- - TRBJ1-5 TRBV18 TGTGCCAGCTCCCCCGAACTTCATAGCAATCAGCCCCAGCATTTT CASSPELHSNQPQHF
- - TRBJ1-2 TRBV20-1 TGCAGTGTGGGAGAGGTGGGCTACACCTTC CSVGEVGYTF
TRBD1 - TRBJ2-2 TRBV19 TGTGCCAGTGCCGACAGGGGGAACACCGGGGAGCTGTTTTTT CASADRGNTGELFF
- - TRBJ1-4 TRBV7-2 TGTGCCAGCAGCTCCCGGCGGGAGGAAAAACTGTTTTTT CASSSRREEKLFF
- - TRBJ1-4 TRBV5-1 TGCGCCAGCAGACTAATTGCGGGTCCTAATGAAAAACTGTTTTTT CASRLIAGPNEKLFF
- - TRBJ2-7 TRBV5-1 TGCGCCAGCAGCGTGGGGACGGGTGAGCAGTACTTC CASSVGTGEQYF
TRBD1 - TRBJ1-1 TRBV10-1 TGCGCCAGCAGTCCTCACACGCAGGGGGCCTCGAACACTGAAGCTTTCTTT CASSPHTQGASNTEAFF
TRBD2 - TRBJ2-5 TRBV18 TGTGCCAGCTTGGTGACTAGCGGGAGAACGGAGACCCAGTACTTC CASLVTSGRTETQYF
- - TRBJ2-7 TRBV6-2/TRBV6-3 TGTGCCAGCAGTTACCCTACAGGGTCCTACGAGCAGTACTTC CASSYPTGSYEQYF
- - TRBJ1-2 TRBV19 TGTGCCAGTAGGCTGGTCGTCGGTCCTCCAGGCGGCTATGGCTACACCTTC CASRLVVGPPGGYGYTF
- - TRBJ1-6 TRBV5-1 TGCGCCAGCAGCTTGTCTGGGTCTGTGCTTAATTCACCCCTCCACTTT CASSLSGSVLNSPLHF
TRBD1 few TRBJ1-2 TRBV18 TGTGCCAGCTCACCACGTCAAGGGGACAGGGCGACTAACTATGGCTACACCTTC CASSPRQGDRATNYGYTF
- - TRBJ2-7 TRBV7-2 TGTGCCAGCAGCTCAAGGGGGGACTACCCCTACGAGCAGTACTTC CASSSRGDYPYEQYF
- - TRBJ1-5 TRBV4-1 TGCGCCAGCAGCTATAGGGCGAATAGCAATCAGCCCCAGCATTTT CASSYRANSNQPQHF
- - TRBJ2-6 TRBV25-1 TGTGCCAGCGCGGGGTCTGGGGCCAACGTCCTGACTTTC CASAGSGANVLTF
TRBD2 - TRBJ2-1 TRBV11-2 TGTGCCAGCAGCCGGACTAGCGGGAGGGCTAGTTACAATGAGCAGTTCTTC CASSRTSGRASYNEQFF
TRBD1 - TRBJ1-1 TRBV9 TGTGCCAGCAGCAAACATAGGCGGACAGGGTCTCTTATGAACACTGAAGCTTTCTTT CASSKHRRTGSLMNTEAFF
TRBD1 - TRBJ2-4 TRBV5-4 TGTGCCAGCAGCCTCGGGACAGAGAGCATTCAGTACTTC CASSLGTESIQYF
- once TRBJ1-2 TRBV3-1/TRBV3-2 TGTGCCAGCAGCCAAGACGAAACCTATGGCTACACCTTC CASSQDETYGYTF
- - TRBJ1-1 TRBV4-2 TGTGCCAGCAGCCAAGATTTCAATCTGAACACTGAAGCTTTCTTT CASSQDFNLNTEAFF
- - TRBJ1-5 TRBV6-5 TGTGCCAGCAGTTCCAGGGTATCTAGCAATCAGCCCCAGCATTTT CASSSRVSSNQPQHF
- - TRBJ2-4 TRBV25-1 TGTGCCAGCAGTGAGCGGACACGATCGAACATTCAGTACTTC CASSERTRSNIQYF
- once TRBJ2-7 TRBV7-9 TGTGCCAGCAGCTTAGTATTAGCGACTCAAAGCTCCTACGAGCAGTACTTC CASSLVLATQSSYEQYF
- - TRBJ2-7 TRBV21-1 TGTGCCAGCAGCATCCGGGACAGGCCGTTCTACGAGCAGTACTTC CASSIRDRPFYEQYF
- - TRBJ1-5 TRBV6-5 TGTGCCAGCAGCAGGGGCGCTTTTAGCAATCAGCCCCAGCATTTT CASSRGAFSNQPQHF
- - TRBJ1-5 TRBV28 TGTGCCAGCAGTCAAACAGGGATACGGCAAGGCAATCAGCCCCAGCATTTT CASSQTGIRQGNQPQHF
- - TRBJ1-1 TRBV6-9 TGTGCCAGCAGCGCTATCTGGGACGAAAGGACTGAAGCTTTCTTT CASSAIWDERTEAFF
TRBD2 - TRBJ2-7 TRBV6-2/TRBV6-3 TGTGCCAGCAGTTACTCTGCTAGCGGGAGCTACGAGCAGTACTTC CASSYSASGSYEQYF
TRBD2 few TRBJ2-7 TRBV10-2 TGCGCCAGCAGTGTCGAAAAGCGGGAGGGGTACGAGCAGTACTTC CASSVEKREGYEQYF
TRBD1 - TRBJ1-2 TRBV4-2 TGTGCCAGCTCCCCCATGGGACAGGGGGCCCGTGGCTACACCTTC CASSPMGQGARGYTF
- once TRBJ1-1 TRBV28 TGTGCCAGCAGTTTAGATGGGGGGACCTCAGCTTTCTTT CASSLDGGTSAFF
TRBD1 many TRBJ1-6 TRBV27 TGTGCCAGCGGGAGACAGGGGCCAAATTCACCCCTCCACTTT CASGRQGPNSPLHF
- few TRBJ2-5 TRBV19 TGTGCCAGTACCTCAAGATGGGGGTCCATTGACCAGTACTTC CASTSRWGSIDQYF
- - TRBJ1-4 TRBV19 TGTGCCAGTAGCCGCCAGGGGAACTACGAAAAACTGTTTTTT CASSRQGNYEKLFF
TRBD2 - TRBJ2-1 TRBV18 TGTGCCAGCTCACTATCTAGCGGGACCTACAATGAGCAGTTCTTC CASSLSSGTYNEQFF
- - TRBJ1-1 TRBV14 TGTGCCAGCAGCCAAGATGGGGGGGCCAGTGAAGCTTTCTTT CASSQDGGASEAFF
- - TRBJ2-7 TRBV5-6 TGTGCCAGCAGCTTATGGGCAGGGGACCGAGGAGAGCAGTACTTC CASSLWAGDRGEQYF
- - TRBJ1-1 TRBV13 TGTGCCAGCAGCCGATTGGGGAACACTGAAGCTTTCTTT CASSRLGNTEAFF
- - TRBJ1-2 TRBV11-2 TGTGCCAGCAGCTCGGCGGGGGCTTACTATGGCTACACCTTC CASSSAGAYYGYTF
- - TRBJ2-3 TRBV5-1 TGCGCCAGCAGCTCCGGACATGGTGGGACAGATACGCAGTATTTT CASSSGHGGTDTQYF
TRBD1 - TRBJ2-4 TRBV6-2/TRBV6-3 TGTGCCAGCAGTTACTCTCCAGGGGGCGCGAACATTCAGTACTTC CASSYSPGGANIQYF